The 10 T cell receptor beta chains reported below all come from one sample, sequenced in a study of regulatory dendritic cells for organ transplantation. Sequenced by immunoSEQ multiplex PCR; TCRdb stores in-frame clones only, minus some. The profile shows approximately 12,000 clones, roughly three quarters of them singletons. No antigen is known for these receptors. Sorted T cells were CFSE-labeled and cultured 5 days with allogeneic regulatory or mature dendritic cells at 1:10. Sequenced input: naive CD8+ T cells from blood cultured with regulatory dendritic cells. Subset noted: CD45RA+ naive T cells. All receptors come from a human donor in good health.

The chain recombines TRBV27 with TRBJ2-7, with 9 bases aligning to TRBD2. With 2 bases clipped from V and 3 bases from J, the junction kept 2 bases outside the gene matches. This CDR3 is 14 amino acids long. Germline CDR1 reads MNHEY; CDR2 reads SMNVEV (reference sequence). CDR3 nucleotides: TGTGCCAGCAGTTTAAGTAGCGGGGGCTACGAGCAGTACTTC. As protein: CASSLSSGGYEQYF.

V is TRBV7-9 and J is TRBJ1-6, with D possibly TRBD1 on 6 matching bases. The germline V gene encodes CDR1 SEHNR and CDR2 FQNEAQ (reference sequence). The CDR3 runs 13 residues. V lost 7 bases, J lost 7 bases, and 11 bases lay in between. In DNA, the CDR3 is TGTGCCAGCAAGCAGGGGCAAAATTCACCCCTCCACTTT. Translating it yields CASKQGQNSPLHF.

This clone was observed once. The chain has TRBV11-1 and TRBJ1-1, with 8 bases lining up with TRBD1. The germline CDR1 and CDR2 sequences are SGHAT and FQDESV (reference sequence). The CDR3 is 17 residues long. V lost 1 base to trimming and J lost 7 bases; unmatched junction nucleotides: 14. The CDR3 DNA sequence: TGTGCCAGCAGCTTAGGGGGCCGCCCGGGACAGGTAAATGAAGCTTTCTTT. Amino acids: CASSLGGRPGQVNEAFF.

The V call is TRBV13, the J call TRBJ2-1; 8 nucleotides agree with TRBD2. Trimming at V came to 5 bases and at J to 7 bases, leaving 10 bases not matched to a gene. This CDR3 spans 15 amino acids. Per germline, CDR1 PRHDT and CDR2 FYEKMQ (reference sequence). CDR3 DNA: TGTGCCAGCAGCCTCCCCCTAGCGGGTGTTAATGAGCAGTTCTTC. It yields the protein CASSLPLAGVNEQFF. Combining the CDR3 with reference TRBV13 and TRBJ2-1 gives the whole variable domain AAGVIQSPRHLIKEKRETATLKCYPIPRHDTVYWYQQGPGQDPQFLISFYEKMQSDKGSIPDRFSAQQFSDYHSELNMSSLELGDSALYFCASSLPLAGVNEQFFGPGTRLTVL.

The chain employs TRBV29-1 and TRBJ1-2; D is perhaps TRBD1 (5 bases). The CDR3 has 11 residues. Germline V CDR1 and CDR2: SQVTM, ANQGSEA. V was trimmed by 6 bases and J by 4 bases, leaving 9 bases between them. The CDR3 loop reads CSVDDSYGYTF. The DNA for the CDR3 is TGCAGCGTAGACGACAGCTATGGCTACACCTTC.

A few counts support this clone. The chain links TRBV7-9 to TRBJ2-7, with 7 nucleotides matching TRBD2. Germline lookup yields CDR1 SEHNR and CDR2 FQNEAQ (reference sequence). This CDR3 has 16 amino acids. J gave up 1 base and V 5 bases, and 11 bases lay outside the gene matches. CDR3 in DNA: TGTGCCAGCAGCGCCGTGGGCAGGGAGGGATCCTACGAGCAGTACTTC. Translating it yields CASSAVGREGSYEQYF.

The V gene is TRBV9, the J gene TRBJ2-1; the match to TRBD1 covers 10 bases. The CDR3 has 15 residues. V shed 6 bases and J 8 bases; nucleotides not matched to a gene: 11. Germline V gene lookup returns CDR1 SGDLS and CDR2 YYNGEE. DNA for the CDR3: TGTGCCAGCACGGAGGGGACAGGGGTTATAGATGAGCAGTTCTTC. Translating it yields CASTEGTGVIDEQFF.

The V and J genes are TRBV29-1 and TRBJ2-2; a weak D match, TRBD1 (6 bases). V was trimmed by 6 bases and J by 6 bases, leaving 11 bases between them. This CDR3 has 12 residues. Germline CDR1 and CDR2: SQVTM and ANQGSEA. Here the CDR3 reads CSVWPGAGELFF. DNA of the CDR3: TGCAGCGTCTGGCCAGGGGCCGGGGAGCTGTTTTTT.

The chain is built from TRBV29-1 and TRBJ2-1; 11 bases are shared with TRBD2. The CDR3 has 18 residues. Trimming at V came to 0 bases and at J to 2 bases, leaving 9 bases not matched to a gene. Germline values: CDR1 SQVTM, CDR2 ANQGSEA. CDR3 amino acids: CSVEDHPLAGGAYNEQFF. The CDR3 nucleotides are TGCAGCGTTGAAGACCACCCCTTAGCGGGGGGGGCCTACAATGAGCAGTTCTTC.

The chain couples TRBV13 to TRBJ1-2; D not certain. Between the trimmed V and J ends, which lost 1 base and 0 bases, there was a span of 9 bases. The CDR3 is 15 amino acids. The germline V gene encodes CDR1 PRHDT and CDR2 FYEKMQ (reference sequence). This chain's CDR3 is CASSLAGEANYGYTF. The CDR3 DNA sequence: TGTGCCAGCAGCTTAGCCGGAGAAGCTAACTATGGCTACACCTTC.